The clone carrying this T cell receptor (beta chain) showed up just a few times. The antigen remains unidentified. Stated time point: pre-sensitization, week 0. Treatment meaning: therapeutic diphenylcyclopropenone sensitization with weekly scalp DPC. This sample was taken from a study of human T cells and chemical hapten exposure. Study overall: Patch tests of 0.01% DPC on the upper back were read at 6 days.

The study's library attached unique molecular identifiers to single cDNA molecules. A single record per CDR3 protein comes from TCRdb applying MiXCR to the RACE reads. The sample has more than 250,000 distinct CDR3 sequences; 7.5% to 8% are singletons. CDR3 length equals 17 residues. Germline V CDR1 and CDR2: MNHNY, SVGAGI (reference sequence). Trimming took 0 bases from V and 4 from J; bases not matched to a gene: 9. Study-level points and caveats: Relative to control repertoires, expanded TCRs gave rise to significantly more large CDR3 similarity clusters.

This TCR was sampled from a young man with alopecia areata. Some clones in this sample may be carry-over from other donors' samples. This rearrangement joins TRBV6-6 to TRBJ2-1, with TRBD2 identical over 7 bases. The sequences come from whole blood, collected in connection with sensitization to the hapten diphenylcyclopropenone (DPC). The CDR3 spells CASSYSSGLADYNEQFF. DNA for the CDR3: TGTGCCAGCAGTTACTCGAGCGGTCTAGCGGATTACAATGAGCAGTTCTTC.